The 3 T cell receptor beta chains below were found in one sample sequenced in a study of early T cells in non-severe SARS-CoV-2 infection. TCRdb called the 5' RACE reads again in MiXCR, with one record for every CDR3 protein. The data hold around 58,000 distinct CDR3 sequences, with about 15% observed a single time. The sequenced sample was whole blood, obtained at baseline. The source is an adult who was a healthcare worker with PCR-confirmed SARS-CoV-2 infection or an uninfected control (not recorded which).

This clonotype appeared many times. The CDR3 sequence is CSARGSSSGTYEQYF. The CDR3 region has the DNA TGCAGTGCTAGGGGAAGTTCGAGCGGAACCTACGAGCAGTACTTC. This chain joins TRBV20-1 and TRBJ2-7; TRBD2 is a possible D gene (5 bases). CDR3 length equals 15 residues. V lost 3 bases and J 2 bases, leaving 17 bases between the germline ends. Germline CDR1 is DFQATT and CDR2 is SNEGSKA (reference sequence).

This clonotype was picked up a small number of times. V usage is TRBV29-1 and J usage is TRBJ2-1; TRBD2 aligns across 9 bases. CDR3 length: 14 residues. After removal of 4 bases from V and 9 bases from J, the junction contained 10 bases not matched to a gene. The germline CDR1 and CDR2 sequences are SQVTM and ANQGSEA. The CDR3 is CSVGPSGTGSEQFF. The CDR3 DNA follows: TGCAGCGTTGGGCCTAGCGGGACGGGGAGTGAGCAGTTCTTC.

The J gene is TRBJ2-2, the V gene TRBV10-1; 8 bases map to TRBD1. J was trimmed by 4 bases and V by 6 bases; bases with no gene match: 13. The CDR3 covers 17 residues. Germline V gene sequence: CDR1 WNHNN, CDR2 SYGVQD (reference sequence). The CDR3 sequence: CASRTKDRVRVTGELFF. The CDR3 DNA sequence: TGCGCCAGCAGGACCAAGGACAGGGTCCGGGTCACCGGGGAGCTGTTTTTT.